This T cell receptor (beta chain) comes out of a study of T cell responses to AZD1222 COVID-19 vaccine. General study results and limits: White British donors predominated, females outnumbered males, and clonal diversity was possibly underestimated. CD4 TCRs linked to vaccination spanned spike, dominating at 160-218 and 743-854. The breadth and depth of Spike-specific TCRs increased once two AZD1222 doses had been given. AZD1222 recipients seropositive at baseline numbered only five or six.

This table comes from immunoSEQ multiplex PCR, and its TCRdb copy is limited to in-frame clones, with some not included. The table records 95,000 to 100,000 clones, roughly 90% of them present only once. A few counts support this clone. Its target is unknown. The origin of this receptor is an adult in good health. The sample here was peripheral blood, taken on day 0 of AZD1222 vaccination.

The CDR3 DNA follows: TGTGCCAGCAGTGAAGCGAACGGTGGGCATGTGACTAACCCCTACGAGCAGTACTTC. As protein: CASSEANGGHVTNPYEQYF. This chain joins TRBV2 and TRBJ2-7; weak D call: TRBD2 (5 bases). CDR1 SNHLY and CDR2 FYNNEI come from the germline V gene. Trimming took 0 bases from V and 2 from J, leaving 23 bases between them. CDR3 length equals 19 residues.